Below are 32 T cell receptor beta chains sequenced from a single sample in a study of siplizumab effects on memory and regulatory T cells. The method was immunoSEQ multiplex PCR; TCRdb's version includes in-frame clones alone and lacks a portion of them. Here the sample spans some 88,000 clones, 80% to 90% being singletons. The material sequenced was CD4+ T cells sorted from blood. Receptors were obtained from a human donor in good health.

The chain couples TRBV7-9 to TRBJ1-5, with a possible D match to TRBD1 (6 bases). There are 15 residues in the CDR3. Trimming took 4 bases from V and 0 from J, leaving 10 bases between them. Per germline, CDR1 SEHNR and CDR2 FQNEAQ (reference sequence). CDR3 sequence: CASSSSDSSNQPQHF. The CDR3 nucleotides are TGTGCCAGCAGCTCCTCGGACAGTAGCAATCAGCCCCAGCATTTT.

This clone has a single count. The chain is built from TRBV30 and TRBJ2-7, with TRBD1 identical over 10 bases. The CDR3 totals 13 residues. V lost 4 bases and J lost 3; bases outside the gene matches: 3. Germline V lookup: CDR1 GTSNPN, CDR2 SVGIG (reference sequence). CDR3 in DNA: TGTGCCTGGACCCGGGACAGGGGCTACGAGCAGTACTTC. Encoded protein: CAWTRDRGYEQYF.

The chain has TRBV6-1 and TRBJ1-5; 7 bases fit TRBD1. CDR3 size: 17 residues. Germline CDR1 and CDR2: MNHNS and SASEGT. Losses at the gene ends were 3 bases for V and 2 bases for J; bases not matched to a gene: 10. This chain's CDR3 is CASSDTGRGQGNQPQHF. The CDR3 region has the DNA TGTGCCAGCAGTGACACCGGTAGGGGGCAGGGCAATCAGCCCCAGCATTTT.

The rearrangement links TRBV28 to TRBJ2-5, with 7 bases lining up with TRBD1. V was pared by 2 bases and J by 5 bases, with 8 bases of the junction left unmatched. The CDR3 has 15 residues. CDR1 MDHEN and CDR2 SYDVKM come from the germline V gene. The CDR3 protein is CASSLGDRVWETQYF. The CDR3 nucleotides are TGTGCCAGCAGTTTAGGTGACAGGGTTTGGGAGACCCAGTACTTC.

The J gene is TRBJ2-5, the V gene TRBV7-3; TRBD2 matches at 11 bases. Germline V gene data show CDR1 as SGHTA and CDR2 as FQGTGA. This CDR3 has 15 residues. V was pared by 6 bases and J by 3 bases, with 6 bases of the junction left unmatched. The CDR3 here is CASRPPGLAEETQYF. The CDR3 DNA follows: TGTGCCAGCAGGCCTCCGGGACTAGCGGAAGAGACCCAGTACTTC.

The chain links TRBV6-5 to TRBJ1-2; D not certain. The CDR3 runs to 14 residues. CDR1 is MNHEY, CDR2 SVGAGI, per germline. Between the trimmed V and J ends, which lost 6 bases and 3 bases, there was a span of 14 bases. The CDR3 loop reads CASSLDARDYGYTF. The CDR3, as DNA: TGTGCCAGCAGCCTAGACGCCCGGGACTATGGCTACACCTTC.

CDR3 amino acids: CSVTHGRDRGPLGRQETQYF. CDR3 bases: TGCAGCGTGACCCACGGCCGGGACAGGGGGCCGTTAGGTCGGCAAGAGACCCAGTACTTC. V and J are TRBV29-1 and TRBJ2-5; 12 bases are shared with TRBD1. The CDR3 covers 20 residues. With V trimmed by 6 bases and J by 2 bases, 22 bases remained unmatched. Per the germline V gene, CDR1 is SQVTM and CDR2 is ANQGSEA.

The rearrangement links TRBV5-5 to TRBJ2-3, with a weak D call TRBD2 (6 bases). CDR1 is SGHKS and CDR2 is YYEKEE in the germline V gene (reference sequence). The germline V and J ends were trimmed by 0 bases and 6 bases, with 11 bases remaining between them. This CDR3 contains 14 residues. The chain's CDR3 is CASSLADGGDTQYF. CDR3 bases: TGTGCCAGCAGCTTGGCGGACGGAGGGGATACGCAGTATTTT.

The chain recombines TRBV13 with TRBJ1-1; D is possibly TRBD1 (5 bases). The length of the CDR3 is 16 residues. CDR1 is PRHDT, CDR2 FYEKMQ, per germline (reference sequence). V gave up 0 bases and J gave up 1 base, with 12 bases separating them. CDR3 nucleotides: TGTGCCAGCAGCTTAGGCTGGGGGGGAGAGAACACTGAAGCTTTCTTT. Translated, it gives CASSLGWGGENTEAFF.

The rearrangement joins TRBV6-1 to TRBJ1-3; maybe TRBD1 (5 bases). This CDR3 comprises 13 residues. Trimming removed 3 bases at V and 7 bases at J, with 10 bases between. Germline loops: CDR1 MNHNS, CDR2 SASEGT. The CDR3 nucleotides are TGTGCCAGCAGTGACCTGGGACGCAACACCATATATTTT. This translates into CASSDLGRNTIYF.

The chain has TRBV4-3 and TRBJ2-3; TRBD2 matches at 7 bases. Germline lookup yields CDR1 LGHNA and CDR2 YSLEER. Losses at the gene ends were 0 bases for V and 4 bases for J; bases not matched to a gene: 13. CDR3 length: 18 amino acids. Written as DNA, the CDR3 is TGCGCCAGCAGCCAAGAATGGGCCGGACTAGGGGAGGCAGATACGCAGTATTTT. Translation gives CASSQEWAGLGEADTQYF.

The chain has TRBV18 and TRBJ2-7; 8 nucleotides agree with TRBD1. Germline-derived CDR1 and CDR2 are KGHSH and LQKENI. The CDR3 runs to 14 residues. Trimming cost V 0 bases and J 6 bases; bases outside gene matches: 4. The CDR3 spells CASSPPVQGGEQYF. CDR3 DNA sequence: TGTGCCAGCTCACCACCGGTACAGGGGGGCGAGCAGTACTTC.

The chain joins TRBV30 to TRBJ2-3; D may be TRBD2 (6 bases). The CDR3 covers 16 residues. Trimming removed 1 base from V and 6 bases from J, with 20 bases in between. Germline assignment: CDR1 GTSNPN and CDR2 SVGIG (reference sequence). As DNA, the CDR3 is TGTGCCTGGAGTGGACCAGGAGGGCAGGGAAGCGATACGCAGTATTTT. It codes for CAWSGPGGQGSDTQYF.

The chain employs TRBV7-2 and TRBJ2-1; no clear D gene. The CDR3 has 13 amino acids. Trimming removed 2 bases from V and 8 bases from J, with 10 bases in between. The V gene's germline CDR1 is SGHTA and CDR2 FQGNSA. CDR3 coding DNA: TGTGCCAGCAGCTTAAGGGCCTCGGATGAGCAGTTCTTC. It specifies CASSLRASDEQFF.

As DNA, the CDR3 is TGTGCCATCAGTGAGGCCACAGATACGCAGTATTTT. It yields the protein CAISEATDTQYF. The chain links TRBV10-3 to TRBJ2-3; D remains ambiguous. The CDR3 has 12 amino acids. Looked up from germline, CDR1 is ENHRY and CDR2 is SYGVKD. V lost 2 bases, J lost 2 bases, and 2 bases lay in between.

V is TRBV6-6 and J is TRBJ2-1, with 7 nucleotides matching TRBD2. Germline CDR1 and CDR2: MNHNY and SVGAGI (reference sequence). Unmatched junction bases numbered 12, after V lost 7 bases and J lost 12 bases. The CDR3 covers 13 residues. The CDR3 is CASTPGGEGGQFF. DNA for the CDR3: TGTGCCAGCACTCCGGGGGGAGAAGGTGGGCAGTTCTTC.

The chain carries TRBV28 and TRBJ1-1; 7 nucleotides line up with TRBD1. J gave up 3 bases and V 5 bases, and 15 bases lay outside the gene matches. CDR3 length equals 17 residues. Germline CDR1 MDHEN, CDR2 SYDVKM. The CDR3 loop reads CASSRQGWGYADTEAFF. The DNA for the CDR3 is TGTGCCAGCAGTAGACAGGGTTGGGGTTATGCGGACACTGAAGCTTTCTTT.

The chain employs TRBV6-6 and TRBJ1-2; TRBD1 matches at 9 bases. In germline, CDR1 is MNHNY, CDR2 SVGAGI (reference sequence). V lost 4 bases, J lost 6 bases, and 6 bases stayed unmatched. The CDR3 runs to 14 residues. CDR3 residues: CASSSSGTGNGYTF. The CDR3 DNA reads as TGTGCCAGCAGTTCCTCCGGGACAGGGAATGGCTACACCTTC.

The gene calls are TRBV11-2 and TRBJ2-7; 9 nucleotides align to TRBD1. Germline assignment: CDR1 SGHAT and CDR2 FQNNGV. The V and J ends lost 2 bases and 3 bases, in that order; junction bases with no gene match: 2. The CDR3 runs to 14 residues. The CDR3: CASSLQGQGYEQYF. The CDR3 DNA follows: TGTGCCAGCAGCTTACAGGGACAGGGCTACGAGCAGTACTTC.

The chain joins TRBV5-1 to TRBJ1-1; TRBD1 matches at 10 bases. CDR1 is SGHRS and CDR2 is YFSETQ in the germline V gene. J gave up 6 bases and V 4 bases, and 9 bases lay outside the gene matches. CDR3 length equals 15 residues. CDR3 sequence reads: CASSHSDRGRSEAFF. In nucleotides, the CDR3 is TGCGCCAGCAGCCACTCAGACAGGGGGCGGTCTGAAGCTTTCTTT. Drawing the rest from reference TRBV5-1 and TRBJ1-1, the complete variable domain is KAGVTQTPRYLIKTRGQQVTLSCSPISGHRSVSWYQQTPGQGLQFLFEYFSETQRNKGNFPGRFSGRQFSNSRSEMNVSTLELGDSALYLCASSHSDRGRSEAFFGQGTRLTVV.

V and J are TRBV30 and TRBJ2-2; weak D call: TRBD2 (6 bases). Germline CDR1 is GTSNPN and CDR2 is SVGIG (reference sequence). The V end was cut by 8 bases, the J end by 0 bases, with 19 bases between. The CDR3 has 16 residues. The CDR3 bases are TGTGCCGCCAAAGTTAGGGAGGTCGCGAACACCGGGGAGCTGTTTTTT. It codes for CAAKVREVANTGELFF.

The V call is TRBV28, the J call TRBJ1-5; 7 bases are shared with TRBD1. V lost 2 bases to trimming and J lost 4 bases; unmatched junction nucleotides: 5. The CDR3 has 15 residues. Germline values: CDR1 MDHEN, CDR2 SYDVKM. The CDR3 loop is CASSLNRGRNQPQHF. For the CDR3, the DNA is TGTGCCAGCAGTTTAAACAGGGGCCGTAATCAGCCCCAGCATTTT.

CDR3 DNA: TGTGCCAGCTCACAAATCAAAAAAGGAGATACGCAGTATTTT. Its protein product is CASSQIKKGDTQYF. The rearrangement uses TRBV18 and TRBJ2-3, with D uncertain. The germline V and J ends were trimmed by 4 bases and 5 bases, with 13 bases remaining between them. The CDR3 totals 14 residues. From germline, CDR1 is KGHSH and CDR2 LQKENI.

The V gene is TRBV5-4, the J gene TRBJ2-5; the match to TRBD2 covers 15 bases. Germline CDR1 is SGHNT and CDR2 is YYREEE (reference sequence). Trimming cost V 4 bases and J 2 bases; bases outside gene matches: 6. The length of the CDR3 is 17 residues. The CDR3 is CASSGGTSGRLQETQYF. Written as DNA, the CDR3 is TGTGCCAGCAGCGGCGGGACTAGCGGGAGGTTACAAGAGACCCAGTACTTC. Full variable domain (remainder filled in from reference TRBV5-4 and TRBJ2-5): ETGVTQSPTHLIKTRGQQVTLRCSSQSGHNTVSWYQQALGQGPQFIFQYYREEENGRGNFPPRFSGLQFPNYSSELNVNALELDDSALYLCASSGGTSGRLQETQYFGPGTRLLVL.

This clone was detected only a few times. The CDR3 reads CASSLLSTGRSRSNQPQHF. CDR3 DNA: TGTGCCAGCAGTCTCCTATCGACAGGGAGAAGCCGTAGCAATCAGCCCCAGCATTTT. The chain has TRBV28 and TRBJ1-5; 7 bases fit TRBD1. Germline lookup yields CDR1 MDHEN and CDR2 SYDVKM. The ends lost 5 bases at V and 0 bases at J; junction bases unmatched: 16. The length of the CDR3 is 19 residues.

This chain connects TRBV6-1 to TRBJ2-3; perhaps TRBD1 as D (5 bases). This CDR3 has 15 residues. Germline assignment: CDR1 MNHNS and CDR2 SASEGT. Between the trimmed V and J ends, which lost 2 bases and 4 bases, there was a span of 13 bases. Here the CDR3 reads CASSEQGIEPDTQYF. The CDR3 DNA is TGTGCCAGCAGTGAACAGGGTATCGAACCAGATACGCAGTATTTT.

The gene calls are TRBV29-1 and TRBJ2-1, with 8 bases fitting TRBD1. The trim removed 2 bases at V and 6 bases at J, leaving 6 bases unmatched. Germline V gives CDR1 SQVTM, CDR2 ANQGSEA. This CDR3 has 14 residues. Here the CDR3 DNA reads TGCAGCGTTGAACAGGGGGCAGTAAGCAATGAGCAGTTCTTC. As protein: CSVEQGAVSNEQFF.

The gene calls are TRBV10-1 and TRBJ1-5; 7 nucleotides agree with TRBD1. Germline V CDR1 and CDR2: WNHNN, SYGVQD (reference sequence). The CDR3 is 16 amino acids. Losses at the gene ends were 6 bases for V and 2 bases for J; bases not matched to a gene: 10. As DNA, the CDR3 is TGCGCCAGCAGAAACGCGGCGGGACAGCGCAATCAGCCCCAGCATTTT. It translates to CASRNAAGQRNQPQHF.

The genes are TRBV29-1 and TRBJ1-1; D possibly corresponds to TRBD1 (5 bases). Trimming removed 6 bases at V and 3 bases at J, with 14 bases between. The CDR3 is 13 residues long. CDR1 is SQVTM and CDR2 is ANQGSEA in the germline V gene. The CDR3 loop is CSVDSLTDTEAFF. The CDR3 nucleotides read TGCAGCGTGGATTCCTTGACAGACACTGAAGCTTTCTTT.

V and J are TRBV9 and TRBJ2-3; 8 bases align to TRBD2. Germline V gene lookup returns CDR1 SGDLS and CDR2 YYNGEE. V was pared by 0 bases and J by 1 base, with 1 base of the junction left unmatched. The CDR3 is 15 amino acids. CDR3 sequence (DNA): TGTGCCAGCAGCGTAGGAGCGGGAGGCACAGATACGCAGTATTTT. Residues: CASSVGAGGTDTQYF.

The chain employs TRBV28 and TRBJ1-2; maybe TRBD1 (6 bases). The CDR3 consists of 14 residues. The V end lost 4 bases, the J end lost 5 bases, and 14 bases lay between the germline ends. Germline CDR1 MDHEN, CDR2 SYDVKM. Written as DNA, the CDR3 is TGTGCCAGCAGTTACGGGGGCGCGTTATATGGCTACACCTTC. As protein: CASSYGGALYGYTF.

The sample holds one count of this clone. Other DNA sequences in the same sample also yield this CDR3. This chain uses TRBV4-1 with TRBJ1-1, with D unresolved. V gave up 0 bases and J gave up 0 bases, with 11 bases separating them. The CDR3 runs to 16 residues. Germline CDR1 reads MGHRA; CDR2 reads YSYEKL. Here the CDR3 DNA reads TGCGCCAGCAGCCAAGATGAACAGATATTGAACACTGAAGCTTTCTTT. It codes for CASSQDEQILNTEAFF.